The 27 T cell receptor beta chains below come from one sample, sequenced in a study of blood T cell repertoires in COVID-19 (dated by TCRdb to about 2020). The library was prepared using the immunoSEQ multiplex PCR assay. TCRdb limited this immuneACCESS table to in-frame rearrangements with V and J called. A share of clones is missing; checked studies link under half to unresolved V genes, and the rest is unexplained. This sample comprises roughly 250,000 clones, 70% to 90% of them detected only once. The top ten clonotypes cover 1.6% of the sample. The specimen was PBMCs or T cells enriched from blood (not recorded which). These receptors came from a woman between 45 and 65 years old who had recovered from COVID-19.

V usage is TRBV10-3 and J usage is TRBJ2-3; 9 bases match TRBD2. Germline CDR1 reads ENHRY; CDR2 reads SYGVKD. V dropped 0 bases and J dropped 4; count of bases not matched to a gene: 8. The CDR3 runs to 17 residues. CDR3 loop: CAISESISGRGPDTQYF. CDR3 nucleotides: TGTGCCATCAGTGAGTCGATTAGCGGGAGAGGGCCAGATACGCAGTATTTT.

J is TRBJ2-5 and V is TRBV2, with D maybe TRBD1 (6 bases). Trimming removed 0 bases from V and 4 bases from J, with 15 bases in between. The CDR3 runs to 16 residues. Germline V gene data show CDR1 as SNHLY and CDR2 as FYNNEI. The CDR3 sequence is CASSEAFGQQTETQYF. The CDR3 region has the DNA TGTGCCAGCAGTGAAGCATTCGGACAGCAAACAGAGACCCAGTACTTC.

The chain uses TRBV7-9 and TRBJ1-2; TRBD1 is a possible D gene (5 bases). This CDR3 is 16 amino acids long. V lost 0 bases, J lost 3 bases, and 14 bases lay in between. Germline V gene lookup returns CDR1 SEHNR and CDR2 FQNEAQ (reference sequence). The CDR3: CASSLAPATVHYGYTF. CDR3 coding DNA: TGTGCCAGCAGCTTAGCCCCAGCGACAGTACACTATGGCTACACCTTC.

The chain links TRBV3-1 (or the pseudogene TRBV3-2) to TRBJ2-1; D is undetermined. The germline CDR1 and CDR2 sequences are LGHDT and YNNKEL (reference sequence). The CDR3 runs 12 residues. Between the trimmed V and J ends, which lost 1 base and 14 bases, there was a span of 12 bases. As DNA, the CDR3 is TGTGCCAGCAGCCAAGGCAGTTTTCTAGAGTTCTTC. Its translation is CASSQGSFLEFF.

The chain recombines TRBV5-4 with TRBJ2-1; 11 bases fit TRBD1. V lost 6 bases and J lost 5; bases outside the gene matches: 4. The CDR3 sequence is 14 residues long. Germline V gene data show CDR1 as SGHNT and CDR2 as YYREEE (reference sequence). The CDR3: CASNRDRGDNEQFF. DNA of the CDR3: TGTGCCAGCAACCGGGACAGGGGGGACAATGAGCAGTTCTTC. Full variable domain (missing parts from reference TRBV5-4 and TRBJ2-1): ETGVTQSPTHLIKTRGQQVTLRCSSQSGHNTVSWYQQALGQGPQFIFQYYREEENGRGNFPPRFSGLQFPNYSSELNVNALELDDSALYLCASNRDRGDNEQFFGPGTRLTVL.

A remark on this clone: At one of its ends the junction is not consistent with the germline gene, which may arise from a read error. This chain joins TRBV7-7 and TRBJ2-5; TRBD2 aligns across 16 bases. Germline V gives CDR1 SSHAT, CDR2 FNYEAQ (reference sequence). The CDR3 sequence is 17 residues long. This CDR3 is CASSKGTSGRARETQYF. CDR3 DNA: TGTGCTAGCAGCAAAGGGACTAGCGGGAGGGCCCGTGAGACCCAGTACTTC.

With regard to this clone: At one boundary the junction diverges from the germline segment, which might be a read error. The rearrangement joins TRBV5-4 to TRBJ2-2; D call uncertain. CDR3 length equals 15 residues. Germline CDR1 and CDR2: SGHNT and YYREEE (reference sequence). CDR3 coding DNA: TGTGCCAGCAGCTTGCTAAATATGAACGCCGGGGAGCTGTTTTTT. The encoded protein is CASSLLNMNAGELFF.

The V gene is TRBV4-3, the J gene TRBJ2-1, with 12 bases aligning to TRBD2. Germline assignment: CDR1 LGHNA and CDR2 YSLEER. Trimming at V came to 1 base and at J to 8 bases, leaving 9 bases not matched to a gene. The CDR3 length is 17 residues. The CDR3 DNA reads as TGCGCCAGCAGCCAAGTTGGGACTAGCGGGTTTAGCCATGAGCAGTTCTTC. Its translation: CASSQVGTSGFSHEQFF.

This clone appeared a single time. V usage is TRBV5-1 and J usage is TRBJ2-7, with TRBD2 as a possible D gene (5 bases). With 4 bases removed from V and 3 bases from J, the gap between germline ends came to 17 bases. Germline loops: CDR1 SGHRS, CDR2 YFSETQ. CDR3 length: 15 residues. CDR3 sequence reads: CASSRAAGYHYEQYF. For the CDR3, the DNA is TGCGCCAGCAGCCGGGCGGCGGGTTACCACTACGAGCAGTACTTC.

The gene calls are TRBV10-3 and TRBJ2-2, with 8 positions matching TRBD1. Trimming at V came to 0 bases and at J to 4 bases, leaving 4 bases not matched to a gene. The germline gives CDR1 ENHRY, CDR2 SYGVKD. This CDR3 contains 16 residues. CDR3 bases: TGTGCCATCAGTGAGTCAGGCAGGGGGCGCACCGGGGAGCTGTTTTTT. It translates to CAISESGRGRTGELFF.

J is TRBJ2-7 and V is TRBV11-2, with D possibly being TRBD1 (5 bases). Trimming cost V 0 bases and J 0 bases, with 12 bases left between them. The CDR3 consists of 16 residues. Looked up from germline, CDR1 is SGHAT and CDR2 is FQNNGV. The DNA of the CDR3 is TGTGCCAGCAGCTTAGACCCCAGGGCTCCCTCCTACGAGCAGTACTTC. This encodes CASSLDPRAPSYEQYF.

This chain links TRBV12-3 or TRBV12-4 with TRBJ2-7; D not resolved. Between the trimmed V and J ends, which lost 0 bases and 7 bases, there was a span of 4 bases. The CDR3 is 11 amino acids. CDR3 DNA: TGTGCCAGCAGTTTAGCTCGTGAGCAGTACTTC. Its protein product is CASSLAREQYF.

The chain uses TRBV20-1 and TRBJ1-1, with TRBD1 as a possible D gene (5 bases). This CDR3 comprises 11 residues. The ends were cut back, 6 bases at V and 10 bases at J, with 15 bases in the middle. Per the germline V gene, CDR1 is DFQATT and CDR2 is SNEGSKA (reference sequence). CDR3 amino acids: CSASRGDRAFF. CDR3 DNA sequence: TGCAGTGCCTCGCGGGGCGACAGAGCTTTCTTT.

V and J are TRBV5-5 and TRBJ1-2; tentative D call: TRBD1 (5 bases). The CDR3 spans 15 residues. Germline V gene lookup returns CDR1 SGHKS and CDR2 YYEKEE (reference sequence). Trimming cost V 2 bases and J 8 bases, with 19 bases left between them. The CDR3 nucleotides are TGTGCCAGCAGCTTCCTCGGGACTCAGAGTTTCGGCTACACCTTC. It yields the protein CASSFLGTQSFGYTF.

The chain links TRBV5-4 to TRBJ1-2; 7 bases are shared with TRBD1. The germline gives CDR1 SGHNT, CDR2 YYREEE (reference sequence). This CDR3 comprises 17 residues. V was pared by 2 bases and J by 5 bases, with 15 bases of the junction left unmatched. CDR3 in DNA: TGTGCCAGCAGCTTTGGTTCCCGGACAGGCGGGGAATATGGCTACACCTTC. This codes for CASSFGSRTGGEYGYTF.

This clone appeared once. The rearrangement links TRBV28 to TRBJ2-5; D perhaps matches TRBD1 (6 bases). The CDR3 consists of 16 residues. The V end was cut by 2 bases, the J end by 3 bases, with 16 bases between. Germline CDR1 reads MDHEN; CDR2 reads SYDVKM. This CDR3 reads CASSLRTAGVKETQYF. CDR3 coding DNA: TGTGCCAGCAGTTTAAGGACAGCCGGGGTTAAAGAGACCCAGTACTTC.

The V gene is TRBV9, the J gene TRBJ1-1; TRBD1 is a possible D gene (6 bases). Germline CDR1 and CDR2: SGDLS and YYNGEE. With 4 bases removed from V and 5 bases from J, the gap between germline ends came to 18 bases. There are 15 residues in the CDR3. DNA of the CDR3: TGTGCCAGCAGCCCACCCGGCAGGGGACCGACTGAAGCTTTCTTT. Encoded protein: CASSPPGRGPTEAFF.

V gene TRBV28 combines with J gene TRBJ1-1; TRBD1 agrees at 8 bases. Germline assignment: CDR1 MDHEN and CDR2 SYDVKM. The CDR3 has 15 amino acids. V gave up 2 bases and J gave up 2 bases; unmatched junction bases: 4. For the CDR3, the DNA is TGTGCCAGCAGTTTACCGGGACAGGCTAACACTGAAGCTTTCTTT. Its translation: CASSLPGQANTEAFF.

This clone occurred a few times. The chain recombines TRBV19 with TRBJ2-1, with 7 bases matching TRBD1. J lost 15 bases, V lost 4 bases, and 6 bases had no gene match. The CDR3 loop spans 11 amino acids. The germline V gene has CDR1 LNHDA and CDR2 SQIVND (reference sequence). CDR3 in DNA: TGTGCCAGTAGTAATGACAGGGTACGGTTCTTC. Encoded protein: CASSNDRVRFF.

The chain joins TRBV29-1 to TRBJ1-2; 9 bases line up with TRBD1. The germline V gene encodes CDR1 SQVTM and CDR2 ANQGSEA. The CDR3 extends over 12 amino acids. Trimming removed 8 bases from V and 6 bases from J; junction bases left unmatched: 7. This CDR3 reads CSFGQGMDGYTF. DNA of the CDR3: TGCAGCTTCGGACAGGGGATGGATGGCTACACCTTC.

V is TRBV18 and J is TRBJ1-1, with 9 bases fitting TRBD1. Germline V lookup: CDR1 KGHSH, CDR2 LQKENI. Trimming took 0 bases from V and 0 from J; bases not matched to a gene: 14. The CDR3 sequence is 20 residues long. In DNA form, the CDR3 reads TGTGCCAGCTCACCACCCCACAGGGGGCGCGTGGGTGGCCTGAACACTGAAGCTTTCTTT. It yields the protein CASSPPHRGRVGGLNTEAFF.

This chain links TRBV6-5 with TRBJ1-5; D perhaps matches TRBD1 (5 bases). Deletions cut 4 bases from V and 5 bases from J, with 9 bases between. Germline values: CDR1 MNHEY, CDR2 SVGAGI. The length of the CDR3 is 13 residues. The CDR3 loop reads CASSFQGDQPQHF. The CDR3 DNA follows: TGTGCCAGCAGTTTTCAGGGCGATCAGCCCCAGCATTTT.

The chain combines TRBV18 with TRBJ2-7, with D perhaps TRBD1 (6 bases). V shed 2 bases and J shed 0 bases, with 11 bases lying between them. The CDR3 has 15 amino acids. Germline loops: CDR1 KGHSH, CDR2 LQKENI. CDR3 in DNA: TGTGCCAGCTCACCATCAGACAGGAGCTCCTACGAGCAGTACTTC. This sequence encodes CASSPSDRSSYEQYF. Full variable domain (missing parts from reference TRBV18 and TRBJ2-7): NAGVMQNPRHLVRRRGQEARLRCSPMKGHSHVYWYRQLPEEGLKFMVYLQKENIIDESGMPKERFSAEFPKEGPSILRIQQVVRGDSAAYFCASSPSDRSSYEQYFGPGTRLTVT.

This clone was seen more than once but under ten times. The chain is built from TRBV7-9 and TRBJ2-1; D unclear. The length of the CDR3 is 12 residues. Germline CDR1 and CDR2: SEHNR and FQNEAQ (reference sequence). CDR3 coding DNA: TGTGTAGAGGTTAGGTCCTACAATGAGCAGTTCTTC. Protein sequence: CVEVRSYNEQFF.

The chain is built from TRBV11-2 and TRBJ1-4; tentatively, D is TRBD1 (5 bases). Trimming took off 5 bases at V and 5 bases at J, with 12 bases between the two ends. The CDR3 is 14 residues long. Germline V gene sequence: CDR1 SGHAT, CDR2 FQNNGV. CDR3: CASSLTGSNEKLFF. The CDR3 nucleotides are TGTGCCAGCAGCCTCACAGGTTCGAATGAAAAACTGTTTTTT.

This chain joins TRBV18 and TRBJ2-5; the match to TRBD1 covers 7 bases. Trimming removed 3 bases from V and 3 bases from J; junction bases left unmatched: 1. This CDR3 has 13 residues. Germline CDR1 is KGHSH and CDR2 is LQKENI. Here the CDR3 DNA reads TGTGCCAGCTCACCTGACAGGGAAGAGACCCAGTACTTC. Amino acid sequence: CASSPDREETQYF.

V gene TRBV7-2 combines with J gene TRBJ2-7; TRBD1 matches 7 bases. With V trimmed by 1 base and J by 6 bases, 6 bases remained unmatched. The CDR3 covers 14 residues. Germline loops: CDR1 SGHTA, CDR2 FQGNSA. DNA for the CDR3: TGTGCCAGCAGCTTAGGGAAGACAGGGTTCGAGCAGTACTTC. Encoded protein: CASSLGKTGFEQYF.